This TCR beta chain was sequenced in a study of OX40 agonist ivuxolimab in advanced cancers. Study context: Patients were dosed with the agonistic anti-OX40 (CD134) antibody ivuxolimab. A male proportion of approximately 80% was recorded, with mean age around 62 years and range about 20 to 79.

V gave up 0 bases and J gave up 4 bases, with 11 bases separating them. The CDR3 is 15 residues long. CDR1 and CDR2 (germline): SGDLS, YYNGEE. In regard to this clone: Its antigen is as yet unknown.

Produced via immunoSEQ multiplex PCR; TCRdb's table is partial and in-frame only. This repertoire shows 45,000 to 65,000 clones, 80% to 90% found once; its top ten account for 0.69%. Notes on the study in general: With doses of 0.1-3.0 mg/kg, partial responders showed among the lowest clonal expansion.

The TCR comes from an adult with an advanced solid tumor such as melanoma, head and neck, liver or kidney cancer. Sample: CD4+ or CD8+ T cells sorted from blood, taken in a trial of the OX40 agonist ivuxolimab. The rearrangement joins TRBV9 to TRBJ1-3; perhaps TRBD1 as D (6 bases). In DNA, the CDR3 is TGTGCCAGCAGCGTAGAATGGGGGCAAGGAAACACCATATATTTT. This gives the protein CASSVEWGQGNTIYF.